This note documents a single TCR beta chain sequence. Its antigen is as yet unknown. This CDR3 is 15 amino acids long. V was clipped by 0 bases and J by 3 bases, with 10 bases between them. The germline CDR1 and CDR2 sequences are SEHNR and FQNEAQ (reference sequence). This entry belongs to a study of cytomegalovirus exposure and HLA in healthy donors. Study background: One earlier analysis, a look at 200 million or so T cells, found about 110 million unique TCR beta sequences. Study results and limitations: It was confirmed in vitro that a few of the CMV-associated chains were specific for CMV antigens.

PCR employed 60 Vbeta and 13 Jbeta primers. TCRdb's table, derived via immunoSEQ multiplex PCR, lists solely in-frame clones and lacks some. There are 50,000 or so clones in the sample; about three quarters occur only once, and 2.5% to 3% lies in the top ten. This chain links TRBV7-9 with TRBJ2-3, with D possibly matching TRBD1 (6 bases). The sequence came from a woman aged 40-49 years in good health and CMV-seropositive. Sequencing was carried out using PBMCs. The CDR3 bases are TGTGCCAGCAGCTTAGCAGGGGGAGTTACAGATACGCAGTATTTT. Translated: CASSLAGGVTDTQYF.